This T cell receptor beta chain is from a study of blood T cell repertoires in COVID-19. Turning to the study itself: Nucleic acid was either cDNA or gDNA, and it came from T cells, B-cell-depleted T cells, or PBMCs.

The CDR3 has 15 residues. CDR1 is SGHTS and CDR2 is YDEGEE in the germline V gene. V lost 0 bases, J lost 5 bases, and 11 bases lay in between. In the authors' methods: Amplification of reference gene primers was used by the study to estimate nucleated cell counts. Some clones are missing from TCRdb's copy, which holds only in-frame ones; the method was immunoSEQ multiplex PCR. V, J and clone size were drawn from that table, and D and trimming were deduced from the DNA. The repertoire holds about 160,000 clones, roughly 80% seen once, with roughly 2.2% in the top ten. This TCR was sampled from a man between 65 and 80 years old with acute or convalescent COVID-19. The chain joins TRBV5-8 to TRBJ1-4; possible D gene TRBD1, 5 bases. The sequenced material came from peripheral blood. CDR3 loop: CASSLGSGGNEKLFF. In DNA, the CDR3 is TGTGCCAGCAGCTTGGGATCGGGGGGGAATGAAAAACTGTTTTTT.